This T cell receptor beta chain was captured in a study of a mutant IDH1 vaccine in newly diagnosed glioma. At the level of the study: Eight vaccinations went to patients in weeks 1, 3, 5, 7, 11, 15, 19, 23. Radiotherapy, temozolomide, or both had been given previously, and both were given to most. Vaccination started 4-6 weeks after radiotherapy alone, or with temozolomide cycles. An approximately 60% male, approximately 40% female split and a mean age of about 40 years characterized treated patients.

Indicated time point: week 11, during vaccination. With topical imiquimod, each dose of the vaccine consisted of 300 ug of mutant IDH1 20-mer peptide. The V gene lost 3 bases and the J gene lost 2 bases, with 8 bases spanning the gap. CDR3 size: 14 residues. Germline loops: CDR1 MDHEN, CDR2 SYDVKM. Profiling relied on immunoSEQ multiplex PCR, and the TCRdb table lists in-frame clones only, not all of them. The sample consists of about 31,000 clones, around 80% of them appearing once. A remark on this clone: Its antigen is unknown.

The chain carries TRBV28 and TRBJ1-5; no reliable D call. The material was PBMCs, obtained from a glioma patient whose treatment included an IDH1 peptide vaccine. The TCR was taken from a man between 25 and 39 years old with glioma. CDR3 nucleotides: TGTGCCAGCAGTTTGGTGTCCGGCAATCAGCCCCAGCATTTT. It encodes CASSLVSGNQPQHF. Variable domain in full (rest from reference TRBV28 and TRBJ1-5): DVKVTQSSRYLVKRTGEKVFLECVQDMDHENMFWYRQDPGLGLRLIYFSYDVKMKEKGDIPEGYSVSREKKERFSLILESASTNQTSMYLCASSLVSGNQPQHFGDGTRLSIL.